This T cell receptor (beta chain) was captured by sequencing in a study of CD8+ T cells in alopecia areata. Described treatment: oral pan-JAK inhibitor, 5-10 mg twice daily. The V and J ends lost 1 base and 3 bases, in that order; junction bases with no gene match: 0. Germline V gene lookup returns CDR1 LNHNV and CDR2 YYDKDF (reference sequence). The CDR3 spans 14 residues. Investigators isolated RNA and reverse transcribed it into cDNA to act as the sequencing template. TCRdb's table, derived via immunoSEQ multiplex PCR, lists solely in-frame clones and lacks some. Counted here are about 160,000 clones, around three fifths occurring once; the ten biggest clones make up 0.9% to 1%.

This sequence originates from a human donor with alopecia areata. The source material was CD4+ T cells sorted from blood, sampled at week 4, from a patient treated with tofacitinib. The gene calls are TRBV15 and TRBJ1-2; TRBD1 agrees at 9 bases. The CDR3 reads CATSRGDRDYGYTF. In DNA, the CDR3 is TGTGCCACCAGCAGAGGGGACAGGGACTATGGCTACACCTTC.